This record looks at one TCR beta chain sequence and its context. Its antigen is currently unknown. This specimen belongs to a study of radiotherapy plus CTLA-4 blockade in lung cancer. On the study more broadly: Among all patients, roughly 19% showed objective responses, while roughly 30% had disease control.

CDR1 SQVTM and CDR2 ANQGSEA come from the germline V gene. V lost 6 bases, J lost 7 bases, and 18 bases lay in between. The CDR3 loop spans 14 amino acids. General observations from the study: Strongest reported response predictors: early blood clone changes and post-radiation interferon-beta.

Clones were sequenced by immunoSEQ multiplex PCR, and TCRdb holds only the in-frame ones, with some missing. Of about 85,000 clones in the sample, roughly 86% were seen once. The rearrangement links TRBV29-1 to TRBJ1-4; D is unresolved. This clonotype was sampled from a human donor with non-small cell lung cancer who had a partial response to radiotherapy plus ipilimumab. Sequences were derived from peripheral blood, sampled from a patient treated with radiotherapy plus ipilimumab. The CDR3 is CSVLPTQRGEKLFF. Here the CDR3 DNA reads TGCAGCGTCCTACCGACTCAACGGGGTGAAAAACTGTTTTTT.